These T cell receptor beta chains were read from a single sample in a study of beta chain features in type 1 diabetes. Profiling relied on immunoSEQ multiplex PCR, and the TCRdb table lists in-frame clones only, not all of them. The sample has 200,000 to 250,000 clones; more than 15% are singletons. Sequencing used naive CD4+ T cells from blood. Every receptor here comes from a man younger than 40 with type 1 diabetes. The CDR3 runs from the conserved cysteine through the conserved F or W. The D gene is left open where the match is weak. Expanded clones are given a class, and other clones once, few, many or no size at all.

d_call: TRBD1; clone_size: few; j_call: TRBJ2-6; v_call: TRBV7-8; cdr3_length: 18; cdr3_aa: CASSLGTGRSSGANVLTF; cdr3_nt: TGTGCCAGCAGCTTGGGGACAGGGAGGTCCTCTGGGGCCAACGTCCTGACTTTC
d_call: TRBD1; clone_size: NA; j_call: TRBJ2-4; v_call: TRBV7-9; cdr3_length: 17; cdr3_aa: CASSSQITGAGKNIQYF; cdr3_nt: TGTGCCAGCAGCTCCCAGATAACAGGGGCTGGCAAAAACATTCAGTACTTC
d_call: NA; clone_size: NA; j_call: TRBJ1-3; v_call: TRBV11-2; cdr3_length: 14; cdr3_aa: CASSLMTSGNTIYF; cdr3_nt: TGTGCCAGCAGCTTAATGACTTCTGGAAACACCATATATTTT
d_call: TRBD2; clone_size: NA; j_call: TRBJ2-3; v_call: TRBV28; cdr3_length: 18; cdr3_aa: CASSSPGWTSGDTDTQYF; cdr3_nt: TGTGCCAGCAGTTCCCCTGGATGGACTAGCGGGGACACAGATACGCAGTATTTT
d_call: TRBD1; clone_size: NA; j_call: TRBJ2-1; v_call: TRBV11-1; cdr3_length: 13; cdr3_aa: CASSFDRGYEQFF; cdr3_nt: TGTGCCAGCAGTTTTGACAGGGGATATGAGCAGTTCTTC
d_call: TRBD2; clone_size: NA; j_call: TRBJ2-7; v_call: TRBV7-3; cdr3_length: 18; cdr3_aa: CASSSELAGTSGTYEQYF; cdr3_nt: TGTGCCAGCAGCTCAGAGCTGGCGGGGACTAGCGGAACCTACGAGCAGTACTTC
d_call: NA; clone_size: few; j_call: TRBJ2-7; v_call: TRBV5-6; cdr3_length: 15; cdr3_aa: CASSPVWGSTYEQYF; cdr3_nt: TGTGCCAGCAGCCCCGTCTGGGGGTCCACCTACGAGCAGTACTTC
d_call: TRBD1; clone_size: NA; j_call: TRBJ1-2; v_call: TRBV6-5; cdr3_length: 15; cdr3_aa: CASSRPGGWNYGYTF; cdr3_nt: TGTGCCAGCAGCCGACCAGGGGGCTGGAACTATGGCTACACCTTC
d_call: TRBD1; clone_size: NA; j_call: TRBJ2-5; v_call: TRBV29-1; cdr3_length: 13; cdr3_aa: CSVGQGRGETQYF; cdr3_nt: TGCAGCGTCGGACAGGGAAGAGGAGAGACCCAGTACTTC
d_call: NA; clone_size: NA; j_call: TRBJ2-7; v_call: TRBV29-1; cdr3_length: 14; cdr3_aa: CSVAVQGKPYEQYF; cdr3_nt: TGCAGCGTTGCTGTGCAGGGGAAGCCCTACGAGCAGTACTTC
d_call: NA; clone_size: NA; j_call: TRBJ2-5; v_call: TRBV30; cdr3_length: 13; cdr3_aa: CAWSPGTTETQYF; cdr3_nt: TGTGCCTGGAGTCCCGGGACAACCGAGACCCAGTACTTC
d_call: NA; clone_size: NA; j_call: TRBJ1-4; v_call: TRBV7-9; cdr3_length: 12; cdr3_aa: CASSQINEKLFF; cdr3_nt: TGTGCCAGCAGCCAGATTAATGAAAAACTGTTTTTT
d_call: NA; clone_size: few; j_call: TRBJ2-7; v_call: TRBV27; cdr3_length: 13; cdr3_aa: CASSPEGFYEQYF; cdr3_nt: TGTGCCAGCAGTCCCGAGGGTTTCTACGAGCAGTACTTC
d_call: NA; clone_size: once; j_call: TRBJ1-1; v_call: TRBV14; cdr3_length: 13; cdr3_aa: CASSQGQLTEAFF; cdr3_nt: TGTGCCAGCAGCCAAGGACAGCTAACTGAAGCTTTCTTT
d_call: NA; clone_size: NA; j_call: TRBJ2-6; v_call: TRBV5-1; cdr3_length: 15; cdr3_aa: CASSLPSSGANVLTF; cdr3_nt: TGCGCCAGCAGCTTACCGAGCTCTGGGGCCAACGTCCTGACTTTC
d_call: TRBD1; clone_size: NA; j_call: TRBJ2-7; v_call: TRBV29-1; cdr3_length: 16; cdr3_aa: CSVGGSRDRPSYEQYF; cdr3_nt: TGCAGCGTTGGGGGAAGCCGGGACAGGCCTTCCTACGAGCAGTACTTC
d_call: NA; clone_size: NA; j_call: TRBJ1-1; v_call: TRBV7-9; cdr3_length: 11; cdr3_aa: CASSLSIEAFF; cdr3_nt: TGTGCCAGCAGCTTAAGTATTGAAGCTTTCTTT